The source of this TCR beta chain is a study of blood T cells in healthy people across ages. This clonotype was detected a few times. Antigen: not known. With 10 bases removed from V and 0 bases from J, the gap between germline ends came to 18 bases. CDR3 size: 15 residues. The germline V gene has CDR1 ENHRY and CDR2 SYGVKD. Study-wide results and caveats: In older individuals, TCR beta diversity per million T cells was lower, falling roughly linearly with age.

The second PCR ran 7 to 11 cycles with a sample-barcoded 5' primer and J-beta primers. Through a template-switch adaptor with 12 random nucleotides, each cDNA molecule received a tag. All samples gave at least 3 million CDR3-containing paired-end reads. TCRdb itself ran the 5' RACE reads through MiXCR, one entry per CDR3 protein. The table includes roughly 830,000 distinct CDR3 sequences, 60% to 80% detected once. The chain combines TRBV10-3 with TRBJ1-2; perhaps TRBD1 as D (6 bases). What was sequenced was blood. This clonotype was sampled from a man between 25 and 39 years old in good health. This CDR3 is CATANRDTANYGYTF. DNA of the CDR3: TGTGCCACCGCAAACCGGGACACCGCTAACTATGGCTACACCTTC.